This TCR beta chain stems from a study of blood T cell repertoires in COVID-19. Data came from immunoSEQ multiplex PCR; TCRdb stores just in-frame clones and leaves some out. The sample lists approximately 330,000 clones, roughly 90% occurring once. The ends were cut back, 0 bases at V and 5 bases at J, with 11 bases in the middle. This CDR3 is 14 amino acids long. CDR1 LNHNV and CDR2 YYDKDF come from the germline V gene (reference sequence). The rearrangement links TRBV15 to TRBJ2-7; D might be TRBD1 (5 bases). This receptor was taken from a man aged 30 to 45 with COVID-19, enrolled during active disease. Input material: peripheral blood. The DNA for the CDR3 is TGTGCCACCAGCAGAGAACCCAGGGCTGACGAGCAGTACTTC. The encoded protein is CATSREPRADEQYF. Complete variable domain (other parts from reference TRBV15 and TRBJ2-7): DAMVIQNPRYQVTQFGKPVTLSCSQTLNHNVMYWYQQKSSQAPKLLFHYYDKDFNNEADTPDNFQSRRPNTSFCFLDIRSPGLGDTAMYLCATSREPRADEQYFGPGTRLTVT.